The 16 T cell receptor beta chains listed next were all sequenced from one sample in a study of shared clonotypes between healthy human individuals. The table came from immunoSEQ multiplex PCR; TCRdb's copy has only in-frame clones and leaves some out. Of around 1,000,000 clones listed, around 77% are singletons. The sequenced material came from memory CD4+ T cells from PBMCs. As to subset: CD45RA-negative fraction. The receptors stem from a man younger than 35 in good health. Some clones in this sample may be carry-over from other donors' samples.

The V and J genes are TRBV15 and TRBJ1-1; D gene unclear. This CDR3 contains 13 residues. V was trimmed by 0 bases and J by 7 bases, leaving 9 bases between them. The germline CDR1 and CDR2 sequences are LNHNV and YYDKDF (reference sequence). The CDR3 loop reads CATSRDPGVEAFF. In nucleotides, the CDR3 is TGTGCCACCAGCAGAGATCCCGGGGTTGAAGCTTTCTTT.

This clone occurred once. The chain links TRBV7-9 to TRBJ2-5; D gene uncertain. Germline lookup yields CDR1 SEHNR and CDR2 FQNEAQ (reference sequence). Trimming removed 2 bases at V and 4 bases at J, with 5 bases between. CDR3 size: 12 residues. The CDR3 DNA is TGTGCCAGCAGCTTAAACAGAGAGACCCAGTACTTC. This gives the protein CASSLNRETQYF. The full variable domain, in which reference TRBV7-9 and TRBJ2-5 provide the parts outside the CDR3, is DTGVSQNPRHKITKRGQNVTFRCDPISEHNRLYWYRQTLGQGPEFLTYFQNEAQLEKSRLLSDRFSAERPKGSFSTLEIQRTEQGDSAMYLCASSLNRETQYFGPGTRLLVL.

As regards this clone: This may come from a read error, since a much larger clone is one base off. This rearrangement joins TRBV5-1 to TRBJ2-5; D gene unclear. With the DNA end fitting TRBJ2-7 better, the J assignment may be wrong. Germline lookup yields CDR1 SGHRS and CDR2 YFSETQ. This CDR3 is 13 amino acids long. Here the CDR3 reads CASSLGPAYEQYF. CDR3 nucleotides: TGCGCCAGCAGCTTGGGTCCAGCCTACGAGCAGTACTTC.

The CDR3 DNA reads TGTGCCAGCAGTTACAATCAGCCCCAGCATTTT. Translation gives CASSYNQPQHF. The chain couples TRBV28 to TRBJ1-5; D gene unclear. CDR1 is MDHEN and CDR2 is SYDVKM in the germline V gene. V lost 4 bases and J lost 3, with 1 base in between. The length of the CDR3 is 11 residues.

Details on this clone: This sample includes further DNA sequences coding for the same CDR3. The chain joins TRBV6-5 to TRBJ1-5, with 7 bases identical to TRBD1. J lost 0 bases, V lost 8 bases, and 4 bases had no gene match. CDR1 MNHEY and CDR2 SVGAGI come from the germline V gene. This CDR3 has 14 residues. The CDR3 here is CASSTGNSNQPQHF. The CDR3 coding sequence is TGTGCCAGCTCGACAGGGAATAGCAATCAGCCCCAGCATTTT.

This chain uses TRBV6-1 with TRBJ2-1; either TRBD1 or TRBD2 may fit D (5 bases each). V was cut by 7 bases and J by 2 bases, with 15 bases left in between. The CDR3 has 15 residues. Germline values: CDR1 MNHNS, CDR2 SASEGT. The CDR3 bases are TGTGCCAGCACCACTAGTCTAGGGGCCTACAATGAGCAGTTCTTC. Translating it yields CASTTSLGAYNEQFF.

The chain carries TRBV20-1 and TRBJ2-4; 7 bases map to TRBD1. J lost 9 bases, V lost 6 bases, and 5 bases had no gene match. The CDR3 has 11 amino acids. The germline V gene encodes CDR1 DFQATT and CDR2 SNEGSKA (reference sequence). The CDR3 DNA sequence: TGCAGTGCGGGGGACAGAAGCATTCAGTACTTC. Its translation: CSAGDRSIQYF.

The chain joins TRBV28 to TRBJ1-2, with D possibly being TRBD1 (5 bases). V was shortened by 2 bases and J by 2 bases, with 12 bases between the two germline ends. CDR1 and CDR2 (germline): MDHEN, SYDVKM. The CDR3 loop spans 15 amino acids. CDR3 sequence (DNA): TGTGCCAGCAGTTTAGGTGGGGGGAAGAACTATGGCTACACCTTC. This translates into CASSLGGGKNYGYTF.

The chain uses TRBV7-2 and TRBJ2-1; 8 nucleotides match TRBD1. The CDR3 loop spans 13 amino acids. Unmatched junction bases numbered 4, after V lost 4 bases and J lost 8 bases. The germline V gene encodes CDR1 SGHTA and CDR2 FQGNSA. As DNA, the CDR3 is TGTGCCAGCAGCTCCCAGGGGGCGCATGAGCAGTTCTTC. It is translated as CASSSQGAHEQFF.

The rearrangement joins TRBV6-4 to TRBJ2-1, with a weak D call TRBD2 (5 bases). This CDR3 is built from 13 residues. Trimming cost V 8 bases and J 0 bases, with 8 bases left between them. The V gene's germline CDR1 is MRHNA and CDR2 SNTAGT. The CDR3 DNA reads TGTGCCAGCCGTCGGGACTCCTACAATGAGCAGTTCTTC. It translates to CASRRDSYNEQFF.

The rearrangement joins TRBV6-5 to TRBJ2-4, with unresolved D. Trimming took 2 bases from V and 0 from J, leaving 11 bases between them. The CDR3 loop spans 16 amino acids. Germline V gene data show CDR1 as MNHEY and CDR2 as SVGAGI. The CDR3 spells CASSYNSEIAKNIQYF. CDR3 sequence (DNA): TGTGCCAGCAGTTACAACTCCGAAATAGCCAAAAACATTCAGTACTTC.

Regarding this clone: This same CDR3 is encoded by further DNA sequences in the sample. This rearrangement joins TRBV6-6 to TRBJ1-5, with 10 nucleotides matching TRBD1. The CDR3 loop spans 15 amino acids. The germline gives CDR1 MNHNY, CDR2 SVGAGI (reference sequence). Unmatched junction bases numbered 0, after V lost 0 bases and J lost 4 bases. DNA of the CDR3: TGTGCCAGCAGTTACTCGGGACAGGGGAATCAGCCCCAGCATTTT. It specifies CASSYSGQGNQPQHF.

V is TRBV4-2 and J is TRBJ2-7, with D maybe TRBD1 (6 bases). The V end was cut by 6 bases, the J end by 4 bases, with 16 bases between. The CDR3 contains 14 residues. The germline V gene encodes CDR1 LGHNA and CDR2 YNFKEQ. CDR3 region: CASSRDRNRYEQYF. The CDR3 DNA reads as TGTGCCAGCAGTCGCGACAGGAACCGGTACGAGCAGTACTTC.

This clone is a singleton in its sample. Different DNA sequences within this sample yield the same CDR3. The genes are TRBV5-1 and TRBJ1-1, with D possibly being TRBD1 (5 bases). The CDR3 runs to 12 residues. The V end was cut by 0 bases, the J end by 8 bases, with 8 bases between. In germline, CDR1 is SGHRS, CDR2 YFSETQ. In DNA form, the CDR3 reads TGCGCCAGCAGCTTGGGGAGGGGCGAAGCTTTCTTT. Its translation is CASSLGRGEAFF.

Of note for this clone: This sample also contains other DNA sequences that code for the same CDR3. The gene calls are TRBV30 and TRBJ2-7; D gene ambiguous. The germline V and J ends were trimmed by 2 bases and 7 bases, with 9 bases remaining between them. Germline CDR1 GTSNPN, CDR2 SVGIG (reference sequence). The CDR3 extends over 11 amino acids. The CDR3: CAWSIRNEQYF. The CDR3 DNA reads TGTGCCTGGAGTATTCGGAATGAGCAGTACTTC.

The chain has TRBV29-1 and TRBJ2-7; no reliable D call. Germline assignment: CDR1 SQVTM and CDR2 ANQGSEA. V was pared by 4 bases and J by 4 bases, with 5 bases between. The length of the CDR3 is 10 residues. The chain's CDR3 is CSVVEYEQYF. The CDR3, as DNA: TGCAGCGTTGTTGAGTACGAGCAGTACTTC.